A selection of T cell receptor beta chains follows, all from one sample in a study of radiotherapy plus CTLA-4 blockade in lung cancer. The protocol was immunoSEQ multiplex PCR, while the TCRdb copy is restricted to in-frame clones and leaves out a portion. The table records over 100,000 clones, 81% of them present only once. The specimen was peripheral blood, collected from a patient treated with radiotherapy plus ipilimumab. The receptor set was obtained from a human donor with non-small cell lung cancer that progressed on radiotherapy plus ipilimumab. Some clones in this sample may be carry-over from other donors' samples. Each CDR3 is given with its conserved first and last residue.

j_call v_call cdr3_aa
TRBJ2-4 TRBV4-2 CASSQVGGGAVKNIQYF
TRBJ1-6 TRBV14 CASSHGQFLSSYNSPLHF
TRBJ1-4 TRBV7-4 CASSSGRRTDSNEKLFF
TRBJ1-5 TRBV28 CASSRTGDQPQHF
TRBJ2-1 TRBV5-5 CASTTGSSYNEQFF
TRBJ2-1 TRBV5-1 CASSLEGRTNEQFF
TRBJ1-2 TRBV6-1 CASSPGTGYNYGYTF
TRBJ1-2 TRBV6-1 CASRMESNYGYTF
TRBJ2-5 TRBV5-4 CASSQDSRAETQYF
TRBJ1-2 TRBV4-2 CASWTGDGYTF
TRBJ2-5 TRBV5-4 CASSFGGDETQYF
TRBJ2-3 TRBV28 CASGDSRRDTQYF
TRBJ2-1 TRBV7-9 CASSFRAASYNEQFF
TRBJ1-3 TRBV5-5 CASSPDGYSGNTIYF
TRBJ2-3 TRBV18 CASSPSLWRGTDTQYF
TRBJ2-5 TRBV10-3 CAISESQAGPTGAQYF
TRBJ2-1 TRBV5-4 CASSFWTGTLDEQFF
TRBJ2-3 TRBV28 CASRFDTGGITDTQYF
TRBJ2-5 TRBV9 CASSVAGGRQETQYF
TRBJ2-3 TRBV18 CASSRQLSGEGTDTQYF
TRBJ1-1 TRBV6-1 CASSEGRDRNTEAFF
TRBJ2-7 TRBV5-4 CASSAGTELYEQYF
TRBJ1-2 TRBV6-1 CASSERLGVNYGYTF
TRBJ2-2 TRBV11-3 CASSLVVTGELFF
TRBJ2-5 TRBV6-5 CAIGSGGDQETQYF
TRBJ1-2 TRBV5-4 CASSRGQGAEGYTF
TRBJ2-7 TRBV7-2 CASSLASISEQYF
TRBJ1-5 TRBV5-1 CASSLDGTVSNQPQHF
TRBJ2-7 TRBV7-6 CASSLGGQGGEQYF
TRBJ2-2 TRBV4-3 CASSQPTGEGRPAGLFF
TRBJ2-5 TRBV25-1 CASSDPRDGGETQYF
TRBJ1-1 TRBV14 CASSPRQANTEAFF
TRBJ2-3 TRBV7-3 CASSRDGTLLATQYF
TRBJ2-7 TRBV12-5 CASGLVLRTGGYEQYF
TRBJ2-1 TRBV19 CASSIEAGRTSSYNEQFF
TRBJ2-1 TRBV7-9 CASSQGQGLQGNEQFF
TRBJ1-1 TRBV30 CAWSVLTGPEAFF
TRBJ1-1 TRBV5-1 CASRGPRGTEAFF
TRBJ2-5 TRBV5-1 CASSSLAVQETQYF
TRBJ1-5 TRBV30 CAWSVWDRGQPQHF
TRBJ1-1 TRBV15 CATSGRQGSAFF
TRBJ1-1 TRBV5-4 CASSLAEGTEAFF
TRBJ2-5 TRBV6-6 CASSYPRGGNQETQYF
TRBJ1-2 TRBV6-1 CASSPQGNYGYTF
TRBJ1-3 TRBV27 CASSLTVSSGNTIYF
TRBJ2-2 TRBV11-3 CASSLGLAGGTTGELFF
TRBJ2-3 TRBV5-1 CASSSLSGFADTQYF
TRBJ2-7 TRBV5-5 CASNRHRREQYF
TRBJ1-1 TRBV6-5 CASSTGQGGTEAFF
TRBJ1-4 TRBV19 CASRYRATNEKLFF
TRBJ1-2 TRBV14 CASSQDFVLDYGYTF
TRBJ1-4 TRBV5-5 CASSVGLRNEKLFF
TRBJ1-3 TRBV6-6 CASSLRGAGNTIYF
TRBJ1-1 TRBV7-2 CASSAGTGMNTEAFF
TRBJ1-1 TRBV6-5 CASLGGPPTEAFF